The present TCR beta chain was sequenced within a study of T cells in Graves' hyperthyroidism and ophthalmopathy. As for the study in general: At the time of initial diagnosis and before any treatment, peripheral blood was collected.

Exclusion of a patient resulted from uncontrolled infection, other autoimmune disease, pregnancy or lactation. Study-level findings and limits: Prediction of ophthalmopathy progression came a median approximately 6 months pre-onset.

TCR beta CDR3 regions were amplified from RNA transcripts. Researchers ran a first-round RT-PCR on the TCR CDR3 using the HTBI primer set. MiXCR was run by TCRdb on the multiplex PCR reads, yielding one entry per CDR3 protein. This table holds hundreds of thousands of distinct CDR3 sequences, 20% found once. This CDR3 spans 14 amino acids. The V end lost 2 bases, the J end lost 5 bases, and 12 bases lay between the germline ends. Germline V gene data show CDR1 as MNHNS and CDR2 as SASEGT. This clonotype was found a few times. Its antigen remains unknown. J is TRBJ2-5 and V is TRBV6-1, with no clear D. The material sequenced was blood. This clonotype was obtained from a man in his thirties or forties with Graves' ophthalmopathy. The CDR3 DNA sequence: TGTGCCAGCAGTGAACCGTGGCCGCGGGAGACCCAGTACTTC. The encoded protein is CASSEPWPRETQYF.